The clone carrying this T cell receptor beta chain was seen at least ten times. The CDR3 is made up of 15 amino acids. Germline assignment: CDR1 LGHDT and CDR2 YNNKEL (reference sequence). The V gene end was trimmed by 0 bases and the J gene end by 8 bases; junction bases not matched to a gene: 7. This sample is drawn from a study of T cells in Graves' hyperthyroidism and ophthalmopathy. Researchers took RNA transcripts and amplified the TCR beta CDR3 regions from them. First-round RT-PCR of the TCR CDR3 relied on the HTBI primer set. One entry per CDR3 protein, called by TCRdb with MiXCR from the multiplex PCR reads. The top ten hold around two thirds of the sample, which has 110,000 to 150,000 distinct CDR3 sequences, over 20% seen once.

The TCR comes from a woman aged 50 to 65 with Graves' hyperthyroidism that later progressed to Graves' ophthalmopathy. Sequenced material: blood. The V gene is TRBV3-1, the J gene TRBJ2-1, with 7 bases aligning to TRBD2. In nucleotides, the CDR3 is TGTGCCAGCAGCCAAGACGGCGGGAGATACCATGAGCAGTTCTTC. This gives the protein CASSQDGGRYHEQFF.